These 31 T cell receptor beta chains originate from one sample sequenced in a study of a mutant IDH1 vaccine in newly diagnosed glioma. Here immunoSEQ multiplex PCR was the method, and the copy in TCRdb shows in-frame clones only, minus some. The sample holds over 95,000 clones; almost 90% are singletons and the top ten take 0.6% to 0.7%. Time point described: week 11, during vaccination. Vaccination used 300 ug of mutant IDH1 20-mer peptide per dose, with topical imiquimod. The antigens for these receptors are not known. The sample in question was PBMCs, obtained from a glioma patient whose treatment included an IDH1 peptide vaccine. The receptor set was obtained from a woman aged 50 to 65 with glioma.

The DNA for the CDR3 is TGTGCCTGGAGTGTAGGCCTGGCGGGAGAACATGAGCAGTTCTTC. Translated: CAWSVGLAGEHEQFF. The J gene is TRBJ2-1, the V gene TRBV30; 7 nucleotides align to TRBD2. Germline V gene sequence: CDR1 GTSNPN, CDR2 SVGIG (reference sequence). The V gene end was trimmed by 0 bases and the J gene end by 8 bases; junction bases not matched to a gene: 10. This CDR3 comprises 15 residues.

The chain links TRBV27 to TRBJ2-3, with no clear D. Germline CDR1 MNHEY, CDR2 SMNVEV (reference sequence). This CDR3 comprises 15 residues. Trimming removed 4 bases at V and 3 bases at J, with 14 bases between. DNA of the CDR3: TGTGCCAGCAGTTCCCCGATCAGAGGTACAGATACGCAGTATTTT. Encoded protein: CASSSPIRGTDTQYF.

The gene calls are TRBV6-5 and TRBJ2-5; the D gene is possibly TRBD1 (6 bases). Trimming took off 5 bases at V and 6 bases at J, with 16 bases between the two ends. Germline CDR1 is MNHEY and CDR2 is SVGAGI. The CDR3 consists of 14 residues. CDR3 sequence: CASSVTGMVKTQYF. The CDR3, as DNA: TGTGCCAGCAGTGTAACAGGGATGGTGAAGACCCAGTACTTC.

The rearrangement joins TRBV28 to TRBJ1-5, with no clear D. The CDR3 loop spans 12 amino acids. Trimming stripped 8 bases from V and 5 bases from J, with 10 bases between. Germline-derived CDR1 and CDR2 are MDHEN and SYDVKM. CDR3 protein: CASLGIYQPQHF. In DNA form, the CDR3 reads TGTGCCAGCTTGGGCATTTATCAGCCCCAGCATTTT.

The chain couples TRBV30 to TRBJ2-6; no clear D. CDR1 is GTSNPN and CDR2 is SVGIG in the germline V gene (reference sequence). Trimming removed 0 bases at V and 1 base at J, with 4 bases between. The CDR3 extends over 14 amino acids. The CDR3 sequence is CAWSVQSGANVLTF. For the CDR3, the DNA is TGTGCCTGGAGTGTACAGTCTGGGGCCAACGTCCTGACTTTC.

This clone has a single count. The chain combines TRBV11-2 with TRBJ2-7, with D uncertain. Germline V gene data show CDR1 as SGHAT and CDR2 as FQNNGV. V lost 3 bases and J lost 5, with 8 bases in between. The CDR3 contains 12 residues. CDR3 residues: CASSFRSHEQYF. CDR3 DNA: TGTGCCAGCAGCTTTCGTTCCCACGAGCAGTACTTC.

The genes are TRBV29-1 and TRBJ2-7, with D perhaps being TRBD1 or TRBD2 (5 bases each). This CDR3 has 13 residues. Germline assignment: CDR1 SQVTM and CDR2 ANQGSEA. V dropped 5 bases and J dropped 3 bases, with 14 bases sitting between them. CDR3 residues: CSVSPGPSYEQYF. DNA of the CDR3: TGCAGCGTTTCCCCGGGACCGAGCTACGAGCAGTACTTC.

The V and J genes are TRBV11-2 and TRBJ2-5, with D unresolved. The V and J ends lost 3 bases and 5 bases respectively, with 7 bases between them. The germline V gene has CDR1 SGHAT and CDR2 FQNNGV. The CDR3 is 12 amino acids. DNA of the CDR3: TGTGCCAGCAGCTTCTTGGACGAGACCCAGTACTTC. The encoded protein is CASSFLDETQYF.

This chain links TRBV19 with TRBJ2-1; TRBD2 agrees at 13 bases. The germline CDR1 and CDR2 sequences are LNHDA and SQIVND (reference sequence). This CDR3 has 16 amino acids. V shed 6 bases, J shed 2 bases, and the junction held 4 bases outside the gene matches. The DNA of the CDR3 is TGTGCCAGTAGCGAACTAGCGGGAGGGCCCTACAATGAGCAGTTCTTC. This sequence encodes CASSELAGGPYNEQFF.

The chain combines TRBV28 with TRBJ2-5, with D possibly TRBD2 on 6 matching bases. The CDR3 extends over 16 amino acids. Trimming pared 7 bases from V and 2 bases from J, leaving 20 bases between. The V gene's germline CDR1 is MDHEN and CDR2 SYDVKM. CDR3 sequence (DNA): TGTGCCAGCACCCGGGGGACCGGTCCCAGACAAGAGACCCAGTACTTC. Translating it yields CASTRGTGPRQETQYF.

The gene calls are TRBV7-8 and TRBJ1-1; a weak D match, TRBD1 (6 bases). Per the germline V gene, CDR1 is SGHVS and CDR2 is FQNEAQ. The CDR3 sequence is 16 residues long. The germline V and J ends were trimmed by 5 bases and 0 bases, with 16 bases remaining between them. The CDR3, as DNA: TGTGCCAGCAGCCCACCCAAGACAGGTTTGAACACTGAAGCTTTCTTT. Translation: CASSPPKTGLNTEAFF.

V gene TRBV29-1 combines with J gene TRBJ2-3, with 12 bases that match TRBD2. This CDR3 region has 18 residues. The germline V gene has CDR1 SQVTM and CDR2 ANQGSEA. V trimming: 3 bases; J trimming: 1 base; junction bases outside the gene matches: 11. The CDR3 loop is CSVDGLAGGVSGTDTQYF. The CDR3 nucleotides are TGCAGCGTTGACGGGCTAGCGGGAGGGGTGAGCGGCACAGATACGCAGTATTTT.

This sequence joins TRBV19 and TRBJ2-7; 10 nucleotides agree with TRBD1. J was trimmed by 2 bases and V by 1 base; bases with no gene match: 2. Germline values: CDR1 LNHDA, CDR2 SQIVND (reference sequence). This CDR3 has 15 amino acids. The CDR3 DNA is TGTGCCAGTAGTATAGTTGGGACAGGGGCCTACGAGCAGTACTTC. This translates into CASSIVGTGAYEQYF.

The gene calls are TRBV4-1 and TRBJ2-3; D might be TRBD2 (6 bases). Germline V gene lookup returns CDR1 MGHRA and CDR2 YSYEKL. The CDR3 has 15 residues. With 0 bases removed from V and 9 bases from J, the gap between germline ends came to 16 bases. Here the CDR3 DNA reads TGCGCCAGCAGCCAAGATCTGTTTTCGGCGGGGACGCAGTATTTT. Its translation is CASSQDLFSAGTQYF.

V usage is TRBV6-5 and J usage is TRBJ2-3, with TRBD2 as a possible D gene (5 bases). V lost 8 bases and J 0 bases, leaving 12 bases between the germline ends. Germline loops: CDR1 MNHEY, CDR2 SVGAGI. This CDR3 has 14 residues. The CDR3 protein is CASSYGSSTDTQYF. The CDR3 nucleotides are TGTGCCAGCTCGTATGGGAGTAGCACAGATACGCAGTATTTT.

This clone has a handful of counts. The CDR3 loop is CASSYAAREVDTQYF. In DNA, the CDR3 is TGTGCCAGCAGTTACGCGGCTAGGGAGGTAGATACGCAGTATTTT. The rearrangement uses TRBV6-5 and TRBJ2-3; tentatively, D is TRBD2 (6 bases). The germline gives CDR1 MNHEY, CDR2 SVGAGI. Trimming took off 2 bases at V and 5 bases at J, with 14 bases between the two ends. The CDR3 loop spans 15 amino acids.

V and J are TRBV5-1 and TRBJ2-2; possible D gene TRBD2, 6 bases. Germline V gene data show CDR1 as SGHRS and CDR2 as YFSETQ. V lost 4 bases, J lost 5 bases, and 18 bases lay in between. There are 16 residues in the CDR3. DNA of the CDR3: TGCGCCAGCAGCCCTCGGGGAGGACCAGGGACCGGGGAGCTGTTTTTT. Translated, it gives CASSPRGGPGTGELFF.

The chain employs TRBV5-1 and TRBJ2-2, with 11 positions matching TRBD2. J gave up 0 bases and V 4 bases, and 5 bases lay outside the gene matches. CDR1 and CDR2 (germline): SGHRS, YFSETQ. The CDR3 length is 17 residues. In DNA form, the CDR3 reads TGCGCCAGCAGCCTATCACTAGCGGGGGCGAACACCGGGGAGCTGTTTTTT. Translation: CASSLSLAGANTGELFF. Full variable domain (rest looked up from reference TRBV5-1 and TRBJ2-2): KAGVTQTPRYLIKTRGQQVTLSCSPISGHRSVSWYQQTPGQGLQFLFEYFSETQRNKGNFPGRFSGRQFSNSRSEMNVSTLELGDSALYLCASSLSLAGANTGELFFGEGSRLTVL.

The rearrangement links TRBV6-1 to TRBJ1-1, with no clear D. Germline V lookup: CDR1 MNHNS, CDR2 SASEGT. V lost 5 bases, J lost 4 bases, and 14 bases lay in between. This CDR3 spans 14 amino acids. The CDR3 DNA is TGTGCCAGCAGTTCCTTTACAATGGGCACTGAAGCTTTCTTT. This sequence encodes CASSSFTMGTEAFF.

V gene TRBV15 combines with J gene TRBJ1-5; 10 bases are shared with TRBD1. CDR1 LNHNV and CDR2 YYDKDF come from the germline V gene (reference sequence). J lost 4 bases, V lost 11 bases, and 8 bases had no gene match. CDR3 length equals 14 residues. The CDR3: CASRGTGANQPQHF. The CDR3 region has the DNA TGTGCCTCCCGAGGGACAGGGGCTAATCAGCCCCAGCATTTT.

The J gene is TRBJ2-1, the V gene TRBV14, with unresolved D. The V gene's germline CDR1 is SGHDN and CDR2 FVKESK. The V gene lost 8 bases and the J gene lost 3 bases, with 8 bases spanning the gap. CDR3 length: 12 residues. DNA for the CDR3: TGTGCCAGCGGTATGAACTACAATGAGCAGTTCTTC. Translated: CASGMNYNEQFF.

The chain carries TRBV5-1 and TRBJ2-4, with a weak D call TRBD1 (5 bases). CDR1 and CDR2 (germline): SGHRS, YFSETQ. Trimming stripped 0 bases from V and 2 bases from J, with 12 bases between. This CDR3 comprises 16 residues. CDR3 nucleotide sequence: TGCGCCAGCAGCTTGGGGCAGGGCCTGTCCAAAAACATTCAGTACTTC. Residues: CASSLGQGLSKNIQYF.

The genes are TRBV5-1 and TRBJ2-1; weak D call: TRBD2 (6 bases). The V and J ends lost 4 bases and 0 bases respectively, with 14 bases between them. Germline CDR1 and CDR2: SGHRS and YFSETQ. The CDR3 covers 16 residues. CDR3 in amino acids: CASSPQYGSSYNEQFF. The CDR3 DNA reads as TGCGCCAGCAGCCCACAGTACGGGAGCTCCTACAATGAGCAGTTCTTC.

This chain links TRBV5-1 with TRBJ1-4, with 7 bases fitting TRBD1. There are 15 residues in the CDR3. Trimming took 2 bases from V and 8 from J; bases not matched to a gene: 9. Looked up from germline, CDR1 is SGHRS and CDR2 is YFSETQ. CDR3 sequence (DNA): TGCGCCAGCAGCTTACGCGACAGGGCGAAGGAAAAACTGTTTTTT. It specifies CASSLRDRAKEKLFF.

This clone showed up just a few times. V usage is TRBV6-5 and J usage is TRBJ1-2, with D unresolved. The CDR3 runs 13 residues. CDR1 is MNHEY, CDR2 SVGAGI, per germline. Trimming cost V 4 bases and J 4 bases, with 10 bases left between them. In DNA, the CDR3 is TGTGCCAGCAGTTCTAGTGGTGGCTATGGCTACACCTTC. It specifies CASSSSGGYGYTF.

The DNA for the CDR3 is TGTGCCAGCTCAACATCGGGACAGGGCCCCCGCGAGCAGTACTTC. Translated: CASSTSGQGPREQYF. This chain uses TRBV18 with TRBJ2-7, with 9 bases lining up with TRBD1. Germline lookup yields CDR1 KGHSH and CDR2 LQKENI. J was trimmed by 6 bases and V by 5 bases; bases with no gene match: 11. This CDR3 contains 15 residues.

In DNA form, the CDR3 reads TGCGCCAGCAGCTTGGGATGGGTCGGAGGGGGAACAGATACGCAGTATTTT. Amino acids: CASSLGWVGGGTDTQYF. The chain is built from TRBV5-1 and TRBJ2-3; D may correspond to TRBD1 or TRBD2 (6 bases each). With 0 bases removed from V and 3 bases from J, the gap between germline ends came to 17 bases. Germline assignment: CDR1 SGHRS and CDR2 YFSETQ. The CDR3 spans 17 residues.

The V and J genes are TRBV28 and TRBJ1-1; 8 nucleotides align to TRBD1. The CDR3 totals 15 residues. The germline gives CDR1 MDHEN, CDR2 SYDVKM. J lost 1 base, V lost 3 bases, and 4 bases had no gene match. CDR3 protein: CASSLGRGPNTEAFF. For the CDR3, the DNA is TGTGCCAGCAGTTTGGGCAGGGGGCCGAACACTGAAGCTTTCTTT.

The genes are TRBV18 and TRBJ2-5; D might be TRBD1 (5 bases). The J call is doubtful: the DNA matches TRBJ2-7 better. Looked up from germline, CDR1 is KGHSH and CDR2 is LQKENI. The CDR3 consists of 15 residues. CDR3 region: CASSPRNRSSYEQYF. DNA of the CDR3: TGTGCCAGCTCACCGAGGAACAGGAGCTCCTACGAGCAGTACTTC.

This clone has only one observation. This chain joins TRBV19 and TRBJ2-7; D is unresolved. CDR1 is LNHDA, CDR2 SQIVND, per germline (reference sequence). V was trimmed by 3 bases and J by 0 bases, leaving 15 bases between them. The CDR3 extends over 16 amino acids. For the CDR3, the DNA is TGTGCCAGTAGTATGGGAAAGGGTATGTACTCCTACGAGCAGTACTTC. It specifies CASSMGKGMYSYEQYF.

The rearrangement uses TRBV5-5 and TRBJ2-1, with no clear D. Per the germline V gene, CDR1 is SGHKS and CDR2 is YYEKEE (reference sequence). The CDR3 is made up of 15 amino acids. V lost 0 bases and J 3 bases, leaving 10 bases between the germline ends. In DNA, the CDR3 is TGTGCCAGCAGCTTGGTTGCCAGCAGCTACAATGAGCAGTTCTTC. Amino acids: CASSLVASSYNEQFF.